This T cell receptor beta chain is from a study of shared clonotypes between healthy human individuals. Some clones are missing from TCRdb's copy, which holds only in-frame ones; the method was immunoSEQ multiplex PCR. The table includes roughly 2.1 million clones, more than 85% detected once. This clone appeared once. Its antigen is still unknown. Study observations and caveats: Enrolling few donors narrowed the genetic and exposure-history diversity that was represented. Larger richness was generally estimated for naive than memory subsets.

Naive CD8 cells comprised CD45RO-negative, CCR7-positively selected cells, excluding terminally differentiated effector memory CD45RA+ cells. The receptor comes from a man in his late teens or twenties in good health. Some clones in this sample may be carry-over from other donors' samples. Sequenced sample: naive CD8+ T cells from PBMCs.

CDR3 sequence (DNA): TGCGCCAGCAGCTTGGCGGCCCGGGCGGGGACAGGGGATACTGAAGCTTTCTTT. Residues: CASSLAARAGTGDTEAFF. The chain combines TRBV5-1 with TRBJ1-1; 10 nucleotides line up with TRBD1. Germline CDR1 and CDR2: SGHRS and YFSETQ. This CDR3 comprises 18 residues. Trimming cost V 0 bases and J 5 bases; bases outside gene matches: 13. The full variable domain, completed using reference TRBV5-1 and TRBJ1-1, is KAGVTQTPRYLIKTRGQQVTLSCSPISGHRSVSWYQQTPGQGLQFLFEYFSETQRNKGNFPGRFSGRQFSNSRSEMNVSTLELGDSALYLCASSLAARAGTGDTEAFFGQGTRLTVV.